These 26 T cell receptor beta chains were all obtained from the same sample, sequenced in a study of T cells in Graves' hyperthyroidism and ophthalmopathy. Amplification of TCR beta CDR3 regions used RNA as the template. First-round RT-PCR targeting the TCR CDR3 was performed with the HTBI primer set. TCRdb independently ran MiXCR on the multiplex PCR reads; one entry per CDR3 protein. The data contain fewer than 650,000 distinct CDR3 sequences, 14% of them singletons. The sequenced material came from blood. The receptor source for this set is a woman in her thirties or forties with Graves' hyperthyroidism.

V gene TRBV5-6 combines with J gene TRBJ2-3, with D possibly matching TRBD1 (6 bases). The CDR3 length is 15 residues. Germline CDR1 is SGHDT and CDR2 is YYEEEE. The V and J ends lost 4 bases and 2 bases respectively, with 14 bases between them. CDR3 DNA sequence: TGTGCCAGCAGCGAGGGGACAAAGACCACAGATACGCAGTATTTT. Amino acid sequence: CASSEGTKTTDTQYF.

The chain is built from TRBV12-3 or TRBV12-4 and TRBJ2-1, with 8 bases lining up with TRBD1. After removal of 6 bases from V and 15 bases from J, the junction contained 13 bases not matched to a gene. This CDR3 region has 13 residues. The CDR3 sequence: CASRATAGGWGFF. The CDR3 region has the DNA TGTGCCAGCAGGGCTACTGCAGGGGGCTGGGGGTTCTTC.

This clonotype was seen ten or more times. The chain couples TRBV28 to TRBJ1-1; D not certain. CDR1 and CDR2 from the germline V gene are MDHEN and SYDVKM. Trimming removed 3 bases at V and 1 base at J, with 9 bases between. CDR3 length equals 14 residues. CDR3 region: CASSFGETNTEAFF. The CDR3 bases are TGTGCCAGCAGTTTCGGGGAGACGAACACTGAAGCTTTCTTT.

This clonotype has a count of ten or more. The chain combines TRBV6-1 with TRBJ2-1, with 9 bases aligning to TRBD1. This CDR3 is built from 19 residues. Per the germline V gene, CDR1 is MNHNS and CDR2 is SASEGT. V lost 3 bases, J lost 0 bases, and 12 bases stayed unmatched. The CDR3 loop reads CASSDVLGQGMSSYNEQFF. As DNA, the CDR3 is TGTGCCAGCAGTGACGTTCTAGGACAGGGGATGAGCTCCTACAATGAGCAGTTCTTC.

This clonotype was counted many times. The CDR3 coding sequence is TGTGCCAGCAGGGGAACGGGGCCGGGACAGCCCCAGCATTTT. Translating it yields CASRGTGPGQPQHF. V gene TRBV2 combines with J gene TRBJ1-5; maybe TRBD1 (5 bases). Trimming cost V 6 bases and J 7 bases, with 16 bases left between them. The germline CDR1 and CDR2 sequences are SNHLY and FYNNEI. This CDR3 comprises 14 residues.

This clonotype turned up a few times. The chain is built from TRBV29-1 and TRBJ1-4, with a tentative D call TRBD1 (5 bases). Trimming removed 5 bases from V and 6 bases from J, with 16 bases in between. Per germline, CDR1 SQVTM and CDR2 ANQGSEA. The CDR3 loop spans 14 amino acids. CDR3 in amino acids: CSVIGAGFDEKLFF. CDR3 coding DNA: TGCAGCGTTATTGGCGCAGGGTTCGATGAAAAACTGTTTTTT. Together with reference TRBV29-1 and TRBJ1-4, the CDR3 gives the full variable domain: SAVISQKPSRDICQRGTSLTIQCQVDSQVTMMFWYRQQPGQSLTLIATANQGSEATYESGFVIDKFPISRPNLTFSTLTVSNMSPEDSSIYLCSVIGAGFDEKLFFGSGTQLSVL.

This clonotype came up many times. The genes are TRBV18 and TRBJ2-7; unclear D gene. V was cut by 0 bases and J by 0 bases, with 6 bases left in between. Germline V lookup: CDR1 KGHSH, CDR2 LQKENI. The CDR3 loop spans 14 amino acids. This chain's CDR3 is CASSPPGYSYEQYF. Here the CDR3 DNA reads TGTGCCAGCTCACCACCCGGCTACTCCTACGAGCAGTACTTC.

There are a few counts of this clonotype. V and J are TRBV6-6 and TRBJ1-3; D unresolved. Germline V gives CDR1 MNHNY, CDR2 SVGAGI (reference sequence). The germline V and J ends were trimmed by 0 bases and 2 bases, with 8 bases remaining between them. The CDR3 runs 15 residues. Here the CDR3 reads CASSYSTDAGNTIYF. In nucleotides, the CDR3 is TGTGCCAGCAGTTACTCAACTGACGCTGGAAACACCATATATTTT.

Many counts were recorded for this clonotype. The genes are TRBV7-2 and TRBJ2-2; 8 bases match TRBD1. The CDR3 extends over 17 amino acids. Germline loops: CDR1 SGHTA, CDR2 FQGNSA. The ends lost 3 bases at V and 4 bases at J; junction bases unmatched: 10. CDR3 nucleotide sequence: TGTGCCAGCAGCTTCAGCAGACAGGGGCGGCCCACCGGGGAGCTGTTTTTT. Translated: CASSFSRQGRPTGELFF.

V gene TRBV27 combines with J gene TRBJ2-5; no clear D gene. The germline gives CDR1 MNHEY, CDR2 SMNVEV (reference sequence). There are 13 residues in the CDR3. The V gene lost 4 bases and the J gene lost 4 bases, with 10 bases spanning the gap. The CDR3 loop is CASSYGRGETQYF. CDR3 sequence (DNA): TGTGCCAGCAGTTACGGGCGCGGAGAGACCCAGTACTTC.

This clonotype was recorded at least ten times. The chain is built from TRBV27 and TRBJ2-7; the match to TRBD1 covers 8 bases. Trimming removed 4 bases from V and 7 bases from J; junction bases left unmatched: 9. Germline loops: CDR1 MNHEY, CDR2 SMNVEV (reference sequence). The CDR3 length is 14 residues. CDR3 region: CASSSRQGAGEQYF. CDR3 bases: TGTGCCAGCAGTTCGCGGCAGGGGGCAGGTGAGCAGTACTTC.

This clonotype occurred many times. Here the CDR3 DNA reads TGTGCCAGCATCCCCGGGACTGGTAACACTGAAGCTTTCTTT. Its protein product is CASIPGTGNTEAFF. The chain couples TRBV3-1 to TRBJ1-1; maybe TRBD1 (5 bases). The CDR3 contains 14 residues. V was trimmed by 7 bases and J by 2 bases, leaving 14 bases between them. CDR1 is LGHDT, CDR2 YNNKEL, per germline (reference sequence).

This clonotype was observed a few times. The rearrangement uses TRBV9 and TRBJ1-1; 11 bases agree with TRBD1. Germline CDR1 and CDR2: SGDLS and YYNGEE. J was trimmed by 3 bases and V by 4 bases; bases with no gene match: 5. This CDR3 is built from 15 residues. CDR3 sequence reads: CASSLGTGGDTEAFF. The CDR3 DNA is TGTGCCAGCAGCCTCGGGACAGGGGGGGACACTGAAGCTTTCTTT.

There are many counts of this clonotype. The J gene is TRBJ2-5, the V gene TRBV3-1; 7 bases map to TRBD2. Germline V CDR1 and CDR2: LGHDT, YNNKEL (reference sequence). V was pared by 4 bases and J by 0 bases, with 5 bases of the junction left unmatched. The CDR3 has 15 residues. CDR3 sequence (DNA): TGTGCCAGCAGCCTTCTAGCGGAGTACCAAGAGACCCAGTACTTC. Amino acids: CASSLLAEYQETQYF.

Remarks on this clonotype: A much bigger clone sits one base away, suggesting this may be a read error. The chain links TRBV27 to TRBJ2-5, with 10 bases identical to TRBD1. CDR3 size: 14 residues. Germline values: CDR1 MNHEY, CDR2 SMNVEV (reference sequence). CDR3 protein: CATRGQGNQETRYF. The CDR3 bases are TGTGCCACCAGGGGACAGGGGAACCAAGAGACCCGGTACTTC.

This clonotype was observed a few times. V and J are TRBV5-1 and TRBJ2-5, with 11 positions matching TRBD2. The CDR3 sequence is 15 residues long. In germline, CDR1 is SGHRS, CDR2 YFSETQ. V gave up 4 bases and J gave up 5 bases; unmatched junction bases: 7. The CDR3 bases are TGCGCCAGCAGCGCGACTAGCGGGACTGTGGAGACCCAGTACTTC. Translation: CASSATSGTVETQYF.

This clonotype came up many times. This chain links TRBV30 with TRBJ2-2, with 14 bases that match TRBD2. Trimming cost V 8 bases and J 4 bases; bases outside gene matches: 6. The germline gives CDR1 GTSNPN, CDR2 SVGIG (reference sequence). The CDR3 has 15 amino acids. CDR3 DNA sequence: TGTGCCGGGGGACTAGCGGGAGAGGCCACCGGGGAGCTGTTTTTT. Protein product: CAGGLAGEATGELFF.

This clonotype was counted ten times or more. V is TRBV28 and J is TRBJ1-1, with 7 positions matching TRBD1. The V segment lost 5 bases and the J segment 6 bases; nucleotides outside the gene matches: 12. CDR1 and CDR2 from the germline V gene are MDHEN and SYDVKM. The CDR3 spans 15 residues. The CDR3 loop is CASSHRTGLLPEAFF. CDR3 nucleotides: TGTGCCAGCAGTCACCGGACAGGTCTACTGCCTGAAGCTTTCTTT.

There are many counts of this clonotype. The chain carries TRBV20-1 and TRBJ2-1, with D maybe TRBD1 (6 bases). The CDR3 loop spans 14 amino acids. Germline assignment: CDR1 DFQATT and CDR2 SNEGSKA (reference sequence). Trimming pared 6 bases from V and 5 bases from J, leaving 17 bases between. DNA for the CDR3: TGCAGTGCGGAAACCAGGACAGCGGACAATGAGCAGTTCTTC. It yields the protein CSAETRTADNEQFF.

In this sample, this clonotype turned up many times. This rearrangement joins TRBV7-2 to TRBJ2-2; the match to TRBD2 covers 7 bases. The CDR3 consists of 16 residues. V shed 6 bases and J 1 base; nucleotides not matched to a gene: 8. Germline V gene data show CDR1 as SGHTA and CDR2 as FQGNSA. The CDR3 DNA follows: TGTGCCAGCAGAGGTGGTAGCGGGCGGAACACCGGGGAGCTGTTTTTT. It yields the protein CASRGGSGRNTGELFF. The full variable domain, completed using reference TRBV7-2 and TRBJ2-2, is GAGVSQSPSNKVTEKGKDVELRCDPISGHTALYWYRQSLGQGLEFLIYFQGNSAPDKSGLPSDRFSAERTGGSVSTLTIQRTQQEDSAVYLCASRGGSGRNTGELFFGEGSRLTVL.

The chain employs TRBV12-3 or TRBV12-4 and TRBJ1-5; the D gene is possibly TRBD1 (5 bases). The CDR3 loop spans 13 amino acids. The V end was cut by 3 bases, the J end by 11 bases, with 14 bases between. CDR3: CASSLEQVSAQHF. As DNA, the CDR3 is TGTGCCAGCAGTTTGGAACAGGTTTCTGCCCAGCATTTT.

The sample holds a few counts of this clonotype. This chain links TRBV9 with TRBJ1-1; D perhaps matches TRBD1 (6 bases). V lost 4 bases and J lost 7, with 14 bases in between. CDR1 is SGDLS and CDR2 is YYNGEE in the germline V gene. The CDR3 has 13 residues. The CDR3 DNA reads as TGTGCCAGCAGCCCCTTGGGGGGGCGTGAAGCTTTCTTT. It yields the protein CASSPLGGREAFF.

The rearrangement links TRBV2 to TRBJ1-5; D unclear. The end of the DNA aligns better with TRBJ2-3, so the J call may be wrong. CDR3 size: 13 residues. Per the germline V gene, CDR1 is SNHLY and CDR2 is FYNNEI. The CDR3 loop is CASSVYSNQPQYF. DNA for the CDR3: TGTGCCAGCAGTGTTTATAGCAATCAGCCCCAGTATTTT.

The chain joins TRBV29-1 to TRBJ1-2, with 12 positions matching TRBD1. The V segment lost 3 bases and the J segment 4 bases; nucleotides outside the gene matches: 6. Germline CDR1 SQVTM, CDR2 ANQGSEA. This CDR3 is 15 amino acids long. The chain's CDR3 is CSVDWGQGAIYGYTF. DNA for the CDR3: TGCAGCGTTGACTGGGGACAGGGGGCGATCTATGGCTACACCTTC.

This clonotype came up a few times. The genes are TRBV14 and TRBJ2-7; the match to TRBD2 covers 10 bases. Germline loops: CDR1 SGHDN, CDR2 FVKESK. The CDR3 sequence is 16 residues long. V lost 3 bases, J lost 3 bases, and 8 bases stayed unmatched. In nucleotides, the CDR3 is TGTGCCAGCAGCCAGAAGACTAGCGGGCGCCACTACGAGCAGTACTTC. Translated: CASSQKTSGRHYEQYF.

This clonotype was seen only a few times. The V and J genes are TRBV27 and TRBJ2-1; 7 bases are a match to TRBD2. The ends lost 2 bases at V and 2 bases at J; junction bases unmatched: 3. CDR1 and CDR2 from the germline V gene are MNHEY and SMNVEV (reference sequence). CDR3 length: 15 amino acids. As DNA, the CDR3 is TGTGCCAGCAGTTTAGTGGGGAGGGCCTACAATGAGCAGTTCTTC. It is translated as CASSLVGRAYNEQFF.